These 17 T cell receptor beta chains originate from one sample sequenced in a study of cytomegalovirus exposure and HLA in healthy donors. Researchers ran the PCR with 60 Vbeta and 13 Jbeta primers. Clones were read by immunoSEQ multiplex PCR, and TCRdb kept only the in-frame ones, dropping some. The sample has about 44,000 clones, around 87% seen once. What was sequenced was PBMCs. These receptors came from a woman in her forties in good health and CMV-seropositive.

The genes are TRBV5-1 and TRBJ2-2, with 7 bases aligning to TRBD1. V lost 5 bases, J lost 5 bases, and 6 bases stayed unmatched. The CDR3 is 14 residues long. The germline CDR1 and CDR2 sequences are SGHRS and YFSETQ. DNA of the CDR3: TGCGCCAGCAGACAGGGGACCTCAACCGGGGAGCTGTTTTTT. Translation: CASRQGTSTGELFF.

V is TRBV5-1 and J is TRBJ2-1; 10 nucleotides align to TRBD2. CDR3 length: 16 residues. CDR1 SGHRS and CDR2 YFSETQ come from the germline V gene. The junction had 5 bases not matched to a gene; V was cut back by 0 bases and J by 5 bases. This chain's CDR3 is CASSLVIAGGNNEQFF. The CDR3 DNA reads TGCGCCAGCAGCTTGGTAATAGCGGGAGGCAACAATGAGCAGTTCTTC.

The CDR3 DNA is TGTGCCAGCAGCTTAGAGAAGCGGGAGGGCGAGACCCAGTACTTC. It encodes CASSLEKREGETQYF. The chain joins TRBV7-2 to TRBJ2-5; 10 bases are a match to TRBD2. The CDR3 covers 15 residues. The J segment lost 5 bases and the V segment lost 1 base, leaving 4 bases of the junction unmatched. Germline V gives CDR1 SGHTA, CDR2 FQGNSA.

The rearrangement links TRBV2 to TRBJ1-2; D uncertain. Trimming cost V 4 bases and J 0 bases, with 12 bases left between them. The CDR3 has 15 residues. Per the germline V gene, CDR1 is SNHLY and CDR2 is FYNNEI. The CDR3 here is CASSVGANSNYGYTF. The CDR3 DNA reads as TGTGCCAGCAGTGTGGGAGCAAACTCTAACTATGGCTACACCTTC.

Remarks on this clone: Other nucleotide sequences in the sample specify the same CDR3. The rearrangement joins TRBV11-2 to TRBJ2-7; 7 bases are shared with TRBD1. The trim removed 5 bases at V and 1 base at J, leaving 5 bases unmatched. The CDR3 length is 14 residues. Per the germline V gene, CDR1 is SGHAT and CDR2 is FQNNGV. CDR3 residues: CASSRSRGSYEQYF. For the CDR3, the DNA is TGTGCCAGCAGCCGGAGCAGGGGGTCCTACGAGCAGTACTTC. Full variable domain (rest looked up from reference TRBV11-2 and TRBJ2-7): EAGVAQSPRYKIIEKRQSVAFWCNPISGHATLYWYQQILGQGPKLLIQFQNNGVVDDSQLPKDRFSAERLKGVDSTLKIQPAKLEDSAVYLCASSRSRGSYEQYFGPGTRLTVT.

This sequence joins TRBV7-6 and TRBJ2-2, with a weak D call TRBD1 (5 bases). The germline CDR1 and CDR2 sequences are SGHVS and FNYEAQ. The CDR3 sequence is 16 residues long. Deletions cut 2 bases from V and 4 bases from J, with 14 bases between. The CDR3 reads CASSLSPQGSTGELFF. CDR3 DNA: TGTGCCAGCAGCTTAAGTCCTCAGGGTAGCACCGGGGAGCTGTTTTTT.

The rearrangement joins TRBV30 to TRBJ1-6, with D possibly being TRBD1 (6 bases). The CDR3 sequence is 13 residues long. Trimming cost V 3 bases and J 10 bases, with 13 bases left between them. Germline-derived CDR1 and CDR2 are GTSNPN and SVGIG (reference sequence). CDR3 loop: CAWRTGHGSPLHF. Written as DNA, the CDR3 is TGTGCCTGGAGGACGGGACACGGCTCACCCCTCCACTTT.

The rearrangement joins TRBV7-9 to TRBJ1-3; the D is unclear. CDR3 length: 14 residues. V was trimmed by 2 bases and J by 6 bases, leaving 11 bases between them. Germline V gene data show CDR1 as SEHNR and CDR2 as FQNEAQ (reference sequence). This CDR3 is CASSLNSGVNTIYF. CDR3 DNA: TGTGCCAGCAGCTTAAATAGCGGGGTAAACACCATATATTTT. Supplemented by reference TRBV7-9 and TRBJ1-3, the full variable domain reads DTGVSQNPRHKITKRGQNVTFRCDPISEHNRLYWYRQTLGQGPEFLTYFQNEAQLEKSRLLSDRFSAERPKGSFSTLEIQRTEQGDSAMYLCASSLNSGVNTIYFGEGSWLTVV.

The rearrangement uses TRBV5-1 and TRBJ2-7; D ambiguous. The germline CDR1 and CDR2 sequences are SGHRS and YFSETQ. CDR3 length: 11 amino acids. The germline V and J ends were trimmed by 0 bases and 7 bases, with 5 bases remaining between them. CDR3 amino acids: CASSLGREQYF. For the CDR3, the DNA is TGCGCCAGCAGCTTGGGTCGGGAGCAGTACTTC.

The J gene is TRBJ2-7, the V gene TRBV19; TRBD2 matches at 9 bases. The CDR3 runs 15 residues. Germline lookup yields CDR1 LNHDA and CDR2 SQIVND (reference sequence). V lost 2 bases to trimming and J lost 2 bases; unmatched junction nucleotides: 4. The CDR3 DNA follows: TGTGCCAGTAGTATATGGGGGACTAGCACCTACGAGCAGTACTTC. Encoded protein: CASSIWGTSTYEQYF.

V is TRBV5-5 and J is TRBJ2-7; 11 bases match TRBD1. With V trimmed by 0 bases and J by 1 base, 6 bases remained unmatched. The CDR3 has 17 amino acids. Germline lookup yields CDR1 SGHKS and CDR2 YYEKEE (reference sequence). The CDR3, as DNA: TGTGCCAGCAGCTTGGCTGGACAGGGGGCCCTATCCTACGAGCAGTACTTC. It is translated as CASSLAGQGALSYEQYF.

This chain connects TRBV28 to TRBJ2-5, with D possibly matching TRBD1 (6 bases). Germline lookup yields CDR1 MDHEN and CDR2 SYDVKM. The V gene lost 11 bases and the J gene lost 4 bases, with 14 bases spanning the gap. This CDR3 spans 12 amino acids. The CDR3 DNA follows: TGTGCCGAACAGGGTCAAGGAGAGACCCAGTACTTC. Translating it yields CAEQGQGETQYF.

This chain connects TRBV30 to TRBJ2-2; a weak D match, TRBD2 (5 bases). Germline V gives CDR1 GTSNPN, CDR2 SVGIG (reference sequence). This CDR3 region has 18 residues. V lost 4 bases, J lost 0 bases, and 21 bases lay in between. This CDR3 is CAWNHPGLVASNTGELFF. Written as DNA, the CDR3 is TGTGCCTGGAACCACCCGGGGTTAGTGGCCTCGAACACCGGGGAGCTGTTTTTT.

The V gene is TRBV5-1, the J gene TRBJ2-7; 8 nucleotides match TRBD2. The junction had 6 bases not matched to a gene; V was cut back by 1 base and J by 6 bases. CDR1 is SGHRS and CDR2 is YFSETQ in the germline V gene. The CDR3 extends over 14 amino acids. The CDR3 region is CASSLNRLAPEQYF. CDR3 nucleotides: TGCGCCAGCAGCTTGAACCGACTAGCGCCCGAGCAGTACTTC.

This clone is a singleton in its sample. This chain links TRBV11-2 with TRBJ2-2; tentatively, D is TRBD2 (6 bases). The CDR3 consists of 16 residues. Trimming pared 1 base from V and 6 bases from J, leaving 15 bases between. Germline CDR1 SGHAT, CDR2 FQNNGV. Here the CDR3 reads CASSLGRRDIAGELFF. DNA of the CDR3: TGTGCCAGCAGCTTAGGCCGGAGGGATATCGCCGGGGAGCTGTTTTTT.

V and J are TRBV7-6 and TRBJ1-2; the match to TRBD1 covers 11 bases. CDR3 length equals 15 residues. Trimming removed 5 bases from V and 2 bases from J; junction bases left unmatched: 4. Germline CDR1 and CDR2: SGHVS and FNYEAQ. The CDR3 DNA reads TGTGCCAGCAGCCCCCGGACAGGGGGCAACTATGGCTACACCTTC. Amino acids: CASSPRTGGNYGYTF. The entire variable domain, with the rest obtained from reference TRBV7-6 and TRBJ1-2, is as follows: GAGVSQSPRYKVTKRGQDVALRCDPISGHVSLYWYRQALGQGPEFLTYFNYEAQQDKSGLPNDRFSAERPEGSISTLTIQRTEQRDSAMYRCASSPRTGGNYGYTFGSGTRLTVV.

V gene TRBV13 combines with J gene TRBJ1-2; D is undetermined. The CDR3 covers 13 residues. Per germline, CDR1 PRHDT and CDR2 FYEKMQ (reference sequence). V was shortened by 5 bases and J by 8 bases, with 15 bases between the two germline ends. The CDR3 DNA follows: TGTGCCAGCAGCGCAGTCGGAGAAGGAGGCTACACCTTC. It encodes CASSAVGEGGYTF.